One and the same sample provided the 20 T cell receptor beta chains below, sequenced in a study of blood T cell repertoires in COVID-19. Clones were sequenced by immunoSEQ multiplex PCR, and TCRdb holds only the in-frame ones, with some missing. The sample lists 200,000 to 300,000 clones, roughly 89% occurring once. Material for sequencing was PBMCs or T cells enriched from blood (not recorded which). These receptors all come from a woman under 40 who had recovered from COVID-19.

As concerns this clone: At the DNA level, this CDR3 is encoded by other sequences in the same sample as well. The V call is TRBV28, the J call TRBJ1-2; D gene ambiguous. The CDR3 has 12 residues. Trimming cost V 4 bases and J 1 base, with 4 bases left between them. Germline CDR1 reads MDHEN; CDR2 reads SYDVKM. The CDR3 region is CASSSVNYGYTF. In DNA form, the CDR3 reads TGTGCCAGCAGTTCGGTTAACTATGGCTACACCTTC.

In its sample, this clone was seen once. The chain recombines TRBV30 with TRBJ2-3; D is possibly TRBD1 (6 bases). V was trimmed by 0 bases and J by 5 bases, leaving 15 bases between them. Germline lookup yields CDR1 GTSNPN and CDR2 SVGIG (reference sequence). The CDR3 totals 15 residues. The CDR3: CAWSVLGAGGDTQYF. In nucleotides, the CDR3 is TGTGCCTGGAGTGTACTGGGGGCTGGAGGAGATACGCAGTATTTT.

V and J are TRBV2 and TRBJ2-4; D remains ambiguous. Germline V gene sequence: CDR1 SNHLY, CDR2 FYNNEI. The CDR3 sequence is 18 residues long. V was cut by 2 bases and J by 0 bases, with 17 bases left in between. DNA of the CDR3: TGTGCCAGCAGTGAACGTCGGTCGAGTACGTTAGCCAAAAACATTCAGTACTTC. Its protein product is CASSERRSSTLAKNIQYF.

The rearrangement links TRBV15 to TRBJ2-1, with D perhaps matching TRBD2 (7 bases). V lost 0 bases to trimming and J lost 4 bases, with 13 bases between them. From germline, CDR1 is LNHNV and CDR2 YYDKDF (reference sequence). The CDR3 contains 16 residues. CDR3 sequence (DNA): TGTGCCACCAGCAGAGAGGCGGGGGCGGTGTACAATGAGCAGTTCTTC. This translates into CATSREAGAVYNEQFF. Full variable domain (rest looked up from reference TRBV15 and TRBJ2-1): DAMVIQNPRYQVTQFGKPVTLSCSQTLNHNVMYWYQQKSSQAPKLLFHYYDKDFNNEADTPDNFQSRRPNTSFCFLDIRSPGLGDTAMYLCATSREAGAVYNEQFFGPGTRLTVL.

The chain combines TRBV3-1 (or the pseudogene TRBV3-2) with TRBJ2-2, with unresolved D. With 1 base removed from V and 5 bases from J, the gap between germline ends came to 2 bases. This CDR3 is built from 12 residues. Germline V lookup: CDR1 LGHDT, CDR2 YNNKEL (reference sequence). The CDR3: CASSQATGELFF. DNA of the CDR3: TGTGCCAGCAGCCAAGCTACCGGGGAGCTGTTTTTT.

This clone was seen repeatedly, ten times or more. CDR3 DNA: TGTGCCAGCAGCGTCGGGACAGGGGCCAATCAGCCCCAGCATTTT. Protein sequence: CASSVGTGANQPQHF. This chain connects TRBV9 to TRBJ1-5, with 10 bases lining up with TRBD1. The ends lost 2 bases at V and 3 bases at J; junction bases unmatched: 2. The CDR3 contains 15 residues. CDR1 and CDR2 from the germline V gene are SGDLS and YYNGEE.

This chain uses TRBV4-3 with TRBJ2-5, with 9 bases aligning to TRBD1. Germline V gene lookup returns CDR1 LGHNA and CDR2 YSLEER. Germline trimming cut 1 base from V and 9 bases from J; bases unmatched to any gene: 9. The CDR3 spans 15 residues. CDR3 amino acids: CASSQAVGTGTAQYF. For the CDR3, the DNA is TGCGCCAGCAGCCAAGCCGTCGGGACAGGGACGGCCCAGTACTTC.

This rearrangement joins TRBV12-3 or TRBV12-4 to TRBJ1-5, with D possibly matching TRBD1 (6 bases). Trimming removed 5 bases at V and 4 bases at J, with 9 bases between. The CDR3 is 13 amino acids. CDR3 DNA sequence: TGTGCCAGCAGTCCCCAGGGGAATCAGCCCCAGCATTTT. Residues: CASSPQGNQPQHF.

This clone was detected once. The J gene is TRBJ1-2, the V gene TRBV6-2 or TRBV6-3; D is uncertain. V dropped 1 base and J dropped 8 bases, with 8 bases sitting between them. Germline CDR1 is MNHEY and CDR2 is SVGEGT. This CDR3 is built from 12 residues. The CDR3 coding sequence is TGTGCCAGCAGTTACTGGGTGGGCGGCTACACCTTC. It translates to CASSYWVGGYTF.

This chain links TRBV5-6 with TRBJ1-3; D unresolved. The CDR3 has 15 amino acids. CDR1 SGHDT and CDR2 YYEEEE come from the germline V gene. V lost 3 bases and J 8 bases, leaving 18 bases between the germline ends. CDR3 sequence: CASSSGWRREDTIYF. CDR3 nucleotides: TGTGCCAGCAGCTCCGGGTGGCGCCGAGAGGACACCATATATTTT.

The CDR3 spells CASSLYGTGEKLFF. CDR3 in DNA: TGCGCCAGCAGCTTGTACGGGACAGGAGAAAAACTGTTTTTT. The J gene is TRBJ1-4, the V gene TRBV5-1, with 8 positions matching TRBD1. The CDR3 has 14 residues. The V segment lost 1 base and the J segment 8 bases; nucleotides outside the gene matches: 4. Germline V gene lookup returns CDR1 SGHRS and CDR2 YFSETQ. Full variable domain (rest looked up from reference TRBV5-1 and TRBJ1-4): KAGVTQTPRYLIKTRGQQVTLSCSPISGHRSVSWYQQTPGQGLQFLFEYFSETQRNKGNFPGRFSGRQFSNSRSEMNVSTLELGDSALYLCASSLYGTGEKLFFGSGTQLSVL.

This clone was picked up one time. The chain employs TRBV13 and TRBJ2-1; D may be TRBD2 (5 bases). Germline values: CDR1 PRHDT, CDR2 FYEKMQ (reference sequence). V was trimmed by 4 bases and J by 0 bases, leaving 16 bases between them. CDR3 length: 17 residues. The CDR3 bases are TGTGCCAGCAGCTATCAGGACTCCCCGAGCTCCTACAATGAGCAGTTCTTC. Amino acids: CASSYQDSPSSYNEQFF.

This clone was detected only a few times. The chain links TRBV19 to TRBJ2-1, with TRBD2 matching 9 bases. There are 16 residues in the CDR3. Germline V lookup: CDR1 LNHDA, CDR2 SQIVND (reference sequence). Losses at the gene ends were 3 bases for V and 5 bases for J; bases not matched to a gene: 8. The CDR3, as DNA: TGTGCCAGTAGTATTGGCCCCGGACTAGCGAACAATGAGCAGTTCTTC. Encoded protein: CASSIGPGLANNEQFF.

The chain combines TRBV19 with TRBJ1-1; D gene unclear. Germline CDR1 LNHDA, CDR2 SQIVND (reference sequence). The germline V and J ends were trimmed by 7 bases and 5 bases, with 17 bases remaining between them. The CDR3 has 14 amino acids. The CDR3 DNA sequence: TGTGCCAGTACCTTATGGGGAGTCGGAACTGAAGCTTTCTTT. Its protein is CASTLWGVGTEAFF.

The rearrangement uses TRBV5-4 and TRBJ2-5; TRBD2 might be the D (5 bases). Germline V gives CDR1 SGHNT, CDR2 YYREEE (reference sequence). V was cut by 4 bases and J by 1 base, with 11 bases left in between. This CDR3 has 14 amino acids. CDR3 residues: CASSPRALQETQYF. The CDR3 bases are TGTGCCAGCAGCCCGAGGGCACTCCAAGAGACCCAGTACTTC.

This chain joins TRBV9 and TRBJ2-1; 9 nucleotides align to TRBD2. The CDR3 extends over 17 amino acids. V was clipped by 4 bases and J by 2 bases; unmatched bases: 10. CDR1 and CDR2 from the germline V gene are SGDLS and YYNGEE. The CDR3 protein is CASSLWTSATTYNEQFF. CDR3 sequence (DNA): TGTGCCAGCAGCCTATGGACTAGCGCAACCACCTACAATGAGCAGTTCTTC.

This chain links TRBV4-3 with TRBJ1-2; D is possibly TRBD1 (5 bases). Germline V gene lookup returns CDR1 LGHNA and CDR2 YSLEER. The CDR3 length is 15 residues. Trimming shortened V by 0 bases and J by 8 bases, and 16 bases separated the two germline ends. CDR3 sequence (DNA): TGCGCCAGCAGCCAAGATATTTGGGGGGAGGAAGGCTACACCTTC. The encoded protein is CASSQDIWGEEGYTF.

The V call is TRBV27, the J call TRBJ1-1, with D perhaps TRBD1 (5 bases). Germline V gene data show CDR1 as MNHEY and CDR2 as SMNVEV (reference sequence). The CDR3 is 14 residues long. Trimming removed 7 bases at V and 4 bases at J, with 16 bases between. The CDR3 nucleotides are TGTGCCAGCATAGGTCTAGGAGGGACCACTGAAGCTTTCTTT. As protein: CASIGLGGTTEAFF.

The chain employs TRBV4-1 and TRBJ1-2; D remains unclear. CDR1 is MGHRA and CDR2 is YSYEKL in the germline V gene. With 1 base removed from V and 8 bases from J, the gap between germline ends came to 11 bases. The CDR3 is 13 amino acids. CDR3 region: CASSQGTRVGYTF. The DNA of the CDR3 is TGCGCCAGCAGCCAAGGCACCCGGGTCGGCTACACCTTC.

The chain uses TRBV6-5 and TRBJ2-1; D is unclear. Trimming stripped 0 bases from V and 7 bases from J, with 13 bases between. The CDR3 extends over 15 amino acids. Germline values: CDR1 MNHEY, CDR2 SVGAGI. CDR3 in amino acids: CASSYSAERMNEQFF. The CDR3 DNA reads as TGTGCCAGCAGTTACTCGGCGGAGAGGATGAATGAGCAGTTCTTC.